This T cell receptor beta chain was recorded in a study of blood T cells in healthy people across ages. A J-beta primer mix and a sample-barcoded 5' primer were used in a second PCR of about 7 to 12 cycles. TCRdb re-derived calls from the 5' RACE reads in MiXCR, one entry per CDR3 protein. Of roughly 1,700,000 distinct CDR3 sequences in the sample, 28% were seen once. This clonotype was counted many times. This CDR3 is built from 12 residues. Trimming took 6 bases from V and 6 from J, leaving 11 bases between them. V and J are TRBV12-3 or TRBV12-4 and TRBJ1-2; tentatively, D is TRBD1 (5 bases). Material: blood. The TCR comes from a woman aged 25-40 years in good health. The CDR3 DNA sequence: TGTGCCAGCAGAGGACCGGGGGATGGCTACACCTTC. As protein: CASRGPGDGYTF.